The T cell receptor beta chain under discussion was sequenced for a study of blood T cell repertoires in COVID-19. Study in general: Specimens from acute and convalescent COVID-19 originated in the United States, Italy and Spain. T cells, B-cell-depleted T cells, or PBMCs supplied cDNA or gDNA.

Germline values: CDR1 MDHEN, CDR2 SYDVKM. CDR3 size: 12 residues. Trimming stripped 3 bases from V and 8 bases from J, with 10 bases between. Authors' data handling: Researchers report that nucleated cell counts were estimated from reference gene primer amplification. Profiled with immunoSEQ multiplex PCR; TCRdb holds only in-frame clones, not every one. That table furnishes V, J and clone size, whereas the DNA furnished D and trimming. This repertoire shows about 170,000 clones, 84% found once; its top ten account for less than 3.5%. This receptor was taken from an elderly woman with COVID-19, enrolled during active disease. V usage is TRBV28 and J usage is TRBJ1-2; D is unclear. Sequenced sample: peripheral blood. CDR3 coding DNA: TGTGCCAGCAGTTTGGTCGCAAGCGGCTACACCTTC. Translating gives CASSLVASGYTF.